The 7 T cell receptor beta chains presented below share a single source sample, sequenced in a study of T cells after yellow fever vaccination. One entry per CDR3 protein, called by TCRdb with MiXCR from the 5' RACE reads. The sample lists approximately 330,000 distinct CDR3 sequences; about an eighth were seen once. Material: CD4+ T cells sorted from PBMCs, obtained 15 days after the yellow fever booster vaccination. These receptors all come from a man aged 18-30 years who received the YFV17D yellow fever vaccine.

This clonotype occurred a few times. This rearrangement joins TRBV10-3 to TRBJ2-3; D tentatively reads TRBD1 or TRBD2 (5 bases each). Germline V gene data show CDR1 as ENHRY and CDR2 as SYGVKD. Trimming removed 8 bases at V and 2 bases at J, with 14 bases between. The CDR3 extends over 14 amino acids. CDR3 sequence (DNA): TGTGCCATCGGCCGGGGACCAAACACAGATACGCAGTATTTT. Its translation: CAIGRGPNTDTQYF.

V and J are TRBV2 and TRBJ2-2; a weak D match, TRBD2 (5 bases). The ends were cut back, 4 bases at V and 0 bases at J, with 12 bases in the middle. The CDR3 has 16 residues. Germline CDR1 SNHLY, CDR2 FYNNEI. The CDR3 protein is CASSAFGIPNTGELFF. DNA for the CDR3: TGTGCCAGCAGTGCATTCGGGATACCGAACACCGGGGAGCTGTTTTTT.

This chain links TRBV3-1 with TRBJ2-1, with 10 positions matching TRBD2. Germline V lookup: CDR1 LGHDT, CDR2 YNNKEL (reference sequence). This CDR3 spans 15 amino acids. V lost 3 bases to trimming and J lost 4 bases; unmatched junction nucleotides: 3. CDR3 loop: CASSQVAGGYNEQFF. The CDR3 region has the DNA TGTGCCAGCAGCCAGGTAGCGGGGGGTTACAATGAGCAGTTCTTC.

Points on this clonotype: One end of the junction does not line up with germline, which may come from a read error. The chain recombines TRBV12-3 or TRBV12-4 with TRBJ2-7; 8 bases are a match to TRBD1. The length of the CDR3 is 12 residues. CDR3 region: CASSLEPGQASF. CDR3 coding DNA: TGTGCCAGCAGTTTGGAGCCGGGACAGGCAAGCTTC.

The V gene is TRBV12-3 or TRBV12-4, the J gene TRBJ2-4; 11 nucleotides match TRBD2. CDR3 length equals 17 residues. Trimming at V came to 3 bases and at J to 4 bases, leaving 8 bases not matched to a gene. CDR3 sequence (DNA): TGTGCCAGCAGTTTTGGCCTAGCGGGGGGCGGGAAAAACATTCAGTACTTC. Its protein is CASSFGLAGGGKNIQYF.

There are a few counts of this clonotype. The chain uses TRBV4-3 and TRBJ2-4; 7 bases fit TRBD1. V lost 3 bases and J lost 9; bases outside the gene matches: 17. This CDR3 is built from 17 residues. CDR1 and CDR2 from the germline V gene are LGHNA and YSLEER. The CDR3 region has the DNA TGCGCCAGCAGCCAGACTCTTTGGCAGGGGGTCGGTGGCATTCAGTACTTC. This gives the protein CASSQTLWQGVGGIQYF.

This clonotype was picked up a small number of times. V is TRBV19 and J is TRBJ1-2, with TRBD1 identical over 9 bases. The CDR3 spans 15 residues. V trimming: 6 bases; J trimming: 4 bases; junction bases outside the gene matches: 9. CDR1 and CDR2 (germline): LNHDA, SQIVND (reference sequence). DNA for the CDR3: TGTGCCAGTAGCGAAACCGGGACAGGGATCTATGGCTACACCTTC. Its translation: CASSETGTGIYGYTF.